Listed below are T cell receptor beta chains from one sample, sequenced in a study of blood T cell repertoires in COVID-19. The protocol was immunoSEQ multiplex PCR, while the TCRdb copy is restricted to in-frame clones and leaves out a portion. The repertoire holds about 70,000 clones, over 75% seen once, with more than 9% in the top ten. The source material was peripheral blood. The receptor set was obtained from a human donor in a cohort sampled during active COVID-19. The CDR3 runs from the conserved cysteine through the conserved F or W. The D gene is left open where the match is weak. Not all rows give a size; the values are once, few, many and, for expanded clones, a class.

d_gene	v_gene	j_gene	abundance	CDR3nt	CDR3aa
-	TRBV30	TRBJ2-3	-	TGTGCCTGCCGGGCTGGGGGCCCAGATACGCAGTATTTT	CACRAGGPDTQYF
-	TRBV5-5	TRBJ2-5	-	TGTGCCAGCAGCTTGGTTCAGCAAGAGACCCAGTACTTC	CASSLVQQETQYF
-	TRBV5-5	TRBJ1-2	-	TGTGCCAGCAGCTTGTCAAGTCGAGCTAACTATGGCTACACCTTC	CASSLSSRANYGYTF
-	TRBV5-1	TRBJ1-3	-	TGCGCCAGCAGCCTAACAGGGATAGGAAACACCATATATTTT	CASSLTGIGNTIYF
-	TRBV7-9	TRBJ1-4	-	TGTGCCAGCAGCCCCGCAGGCTCGGCAACTAATGAAAAACTGTTTTTT	CASSPAGSATNEKLFF
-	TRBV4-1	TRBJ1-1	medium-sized	TGCGCCAGCAGCCAAGGGATTTTGGGGCGAAGGACGAACACTGAAGCTTTCTTT	CASSQGILGRRTNTEAFF
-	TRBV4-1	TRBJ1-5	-	TGCGCCAGCAGCCAGAACAGGGCGGGTCAGCCCCAGCATTTT	CASSQNRAGQPQHF
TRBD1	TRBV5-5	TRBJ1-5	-	TGTGCCAGCAGCTTGGGGACAGGGGGGAAGAGCAATCAGCCCCAGCATTTT	CASSLGTGGKSNQPQHF
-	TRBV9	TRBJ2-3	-	TGTGCCAGCAGCGAGGGGGGGCGACGCACAGATACGCAGTATTTT	CASSEGGRRTDTQYF
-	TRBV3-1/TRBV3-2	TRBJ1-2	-	TGTGCCAGCAGCCAAGGTGGACAGTCTAACTATGGCTACACCTTC	CASSQGGQSNYGYTF
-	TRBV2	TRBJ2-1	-	TGTGCCAGCAGGGACCCAACTAGTAAGTCTTACAATGAGCAGTTCTTC	CASRDPTSKSYNEQFF
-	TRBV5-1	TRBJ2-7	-	TGCGCCAGCAGCTTGGAAGGGGGGGGCGCGGGGTCCGAGCAGTACTTC	CASSLEGGGAGSEQYF
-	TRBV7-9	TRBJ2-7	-	TGTGCCAGCAGCGTGACAACCACCTACGAGCAGTACTTC	CASSVTTTYEQYF
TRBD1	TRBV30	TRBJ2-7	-	TGTGCCTTACTCCGGGACAGGGGTTACGAGCAGTACTTC	CALLRDRGYEQYF
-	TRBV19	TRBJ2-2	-	TGTGCCAGTAGTATTGGGGTAGGGGCAGGGACCGGGGAGCTGTTTTTT	CASSIGVGAGTGELFF
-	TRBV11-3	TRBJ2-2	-	TGTGCCAGCAGCTATCGAGGGAAACAGGGCGGGCCCGGGGAGCTGTTTTTT	CASSYRGKQGGPGELFF
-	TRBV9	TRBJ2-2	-	TGTGCCAGCAGCGTAGATCAGGGGACCGGGGAGCTGTTTTTT	CASSVDQGTGELFF
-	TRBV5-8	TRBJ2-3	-	TGTGCCAGCAGCCAAACTACCGCTTATACGCAGTATTTT	CASSQTTAYTQYF
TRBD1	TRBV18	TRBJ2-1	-	TGTGCCAGCTCACCAGGGACAGGGGGCAATGAGCAGTTCTTC	CASSPGTGGNEQFF
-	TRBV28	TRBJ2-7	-	TGTGCCAGCACCCCCCCTGTCCCCTACGAGCAGTACTTC	CASTPPVPYEQYF
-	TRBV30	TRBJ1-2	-	TGTGCCTGGAGCAGGGACTTCCGGGGATATGGCTACACCTTC	CAWSRDFRGYGYTF
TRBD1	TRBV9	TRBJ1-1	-	TGTGCCAGCAGCGCACAGGGGGCTAACACTGAAGCTTTCTTT	CASSAQGANTEAFF
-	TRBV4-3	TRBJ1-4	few	TGCGCCAGCAGCCTTTTACCGGCTAATGAAAAACTGTTTTTT	CASSLLPANEKLFF
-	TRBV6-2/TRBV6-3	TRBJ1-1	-	TGTGCCAGCAGTCCCGTACGGGGTCTCAACACTGAAGCTTTCTTT	CASSPVRGLNTEAFF
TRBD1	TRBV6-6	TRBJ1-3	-	TGTGCCAGCAGTTACGGTCAGGGGGACGGAAACACCATATATTTT	CASSYGQGDGNTIYF
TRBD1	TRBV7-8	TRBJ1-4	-	TGTGCCAGCAGCTTAGTTCCGATGGGACAGAGTAATGAAAAACTGTTTTTT	CASSLVPMGQSNEKLFF
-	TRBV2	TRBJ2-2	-	TGTGCCAGCAGTGCGGGGACACCGAACACCGGGGAGCTGTTTTTT	CASSAGTPNTGELFF
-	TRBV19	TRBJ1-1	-	TGTGCCAGTAGTCACAGGGCCACTGAAGCTTTCTTT	CASSHRATEAFF
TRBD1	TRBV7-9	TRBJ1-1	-	TGTGCCAGCAGCTTAGGGACAGGGGTCGGGAACACTGAAGCTTTCTTT	CASSLGTGVGNTEAFF
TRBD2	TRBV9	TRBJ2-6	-	TGTGCCAGCAGCGTGCCCTCCTCCCCAGCGGGGCAGTTCAGGTCTGGGGCCAACGTCCTGACTTTC	CASSVPSSPAGQFRSGANVLTF
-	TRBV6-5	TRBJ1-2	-	TGTGCCAGCAGTTCCGAAGAACAGGGATACTATGGCTACACCTTC	CASSSEEQGYYGYTF
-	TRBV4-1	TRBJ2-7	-	TGCGCCAGCAGCCAAGTAATCAGACAGAATTACTACGAGCAGTACTTC	CASSQVIRQNYYEQYF
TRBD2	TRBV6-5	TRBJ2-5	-	TGTGCCAGCACCCAACCTAGCGGGGGGGCAGAGACCCAGTACTTC	CASTQPSGGAETQYF
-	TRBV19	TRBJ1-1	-	TGTGCCAGTAGTACCTCGGACATGAACACTGAAGCTTTCTTT	CASSTSDMNTEAFF
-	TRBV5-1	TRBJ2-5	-	TGCGCCAGCAGCTTCACAGAAGAGACCCAGTACTTC	CASSFTEETQYF
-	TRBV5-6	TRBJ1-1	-	TGTGCCAGCAGCTTGGTCGGAGGGGCGAACACTGAAGCTTTCTTT	CASSLVGGANTEAFF